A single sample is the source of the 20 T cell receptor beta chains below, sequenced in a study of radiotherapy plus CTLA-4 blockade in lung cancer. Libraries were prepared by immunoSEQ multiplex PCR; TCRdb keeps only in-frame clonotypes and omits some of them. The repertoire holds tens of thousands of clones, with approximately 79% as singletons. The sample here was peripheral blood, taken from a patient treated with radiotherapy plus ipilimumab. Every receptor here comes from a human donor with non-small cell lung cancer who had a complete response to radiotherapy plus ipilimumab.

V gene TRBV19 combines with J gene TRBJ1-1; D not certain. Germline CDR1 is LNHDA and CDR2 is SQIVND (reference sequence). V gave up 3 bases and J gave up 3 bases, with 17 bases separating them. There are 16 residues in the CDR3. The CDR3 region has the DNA TGTGCCAGTAGTATTATCGGCCAACTAACGGACACTGAAGCTTTCTTT. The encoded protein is CASSIIGQLTDTEAFF.

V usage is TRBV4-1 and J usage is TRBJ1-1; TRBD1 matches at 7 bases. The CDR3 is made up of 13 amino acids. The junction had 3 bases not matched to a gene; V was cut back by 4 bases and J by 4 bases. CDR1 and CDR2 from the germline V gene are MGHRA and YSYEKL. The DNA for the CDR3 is TGCGCCAGCAGCCGGACAGGTTCCACTGAAGCTTTCTTT. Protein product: CASSRTGSTEAFF.

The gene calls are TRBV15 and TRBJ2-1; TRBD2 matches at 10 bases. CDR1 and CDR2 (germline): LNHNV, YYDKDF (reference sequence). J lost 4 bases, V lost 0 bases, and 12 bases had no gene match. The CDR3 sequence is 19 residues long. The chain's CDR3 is CATSRDIPSGSRIYNEQFF. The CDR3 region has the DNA TGTGCCACCAGCAGAGATATTCCTAGCGGGAGCAGAATTTACAATGAGCAGTTCTTC.

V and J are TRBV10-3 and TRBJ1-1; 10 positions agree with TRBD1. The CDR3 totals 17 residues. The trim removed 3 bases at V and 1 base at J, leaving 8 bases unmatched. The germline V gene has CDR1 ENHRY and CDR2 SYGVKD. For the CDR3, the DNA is TGTGCCATCAGTGACCACGCTGGGACAGGGGCGAACACTGAAGCTTTCTTT. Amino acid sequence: CAISDHAGTGANTEAFF.

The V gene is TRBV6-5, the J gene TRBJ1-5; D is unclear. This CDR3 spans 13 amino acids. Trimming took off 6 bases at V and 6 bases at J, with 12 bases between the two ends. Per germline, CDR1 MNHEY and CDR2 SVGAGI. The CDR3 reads CASSPSGGQPQHF. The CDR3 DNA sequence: TGTGCCAGCAGCCCCTCGGGTGGTCAGCCCCAGCATTTT.

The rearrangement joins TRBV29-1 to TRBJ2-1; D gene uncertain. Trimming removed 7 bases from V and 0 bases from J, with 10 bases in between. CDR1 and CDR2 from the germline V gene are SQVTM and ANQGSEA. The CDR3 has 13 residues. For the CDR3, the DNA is TGCAGCGGTTGCCGGAGCTCCTACAATGAGCAGTTCTTC. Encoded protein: CSGCRSSYNEQFF.

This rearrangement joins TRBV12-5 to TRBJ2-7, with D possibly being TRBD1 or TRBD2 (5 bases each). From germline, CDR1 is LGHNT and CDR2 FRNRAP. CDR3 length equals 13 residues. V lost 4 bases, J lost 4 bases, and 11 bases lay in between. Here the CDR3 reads CASGSTTGYEQYF. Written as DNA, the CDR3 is TGTGCTAGTGGTTCGACTACAGGTTACGAGCAGTACTTC. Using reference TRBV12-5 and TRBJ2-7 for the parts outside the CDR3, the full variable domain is DARVTQTPRHKVTEMGQEVTMRCQPILGHNTVFWYRQTMMQGLELLAYFRNRAPLDDSGMPKDRFSAEMPDATLATLKIQPSEPRDSAVYFCASGSTTGYEQYFGPGTRLTVT.

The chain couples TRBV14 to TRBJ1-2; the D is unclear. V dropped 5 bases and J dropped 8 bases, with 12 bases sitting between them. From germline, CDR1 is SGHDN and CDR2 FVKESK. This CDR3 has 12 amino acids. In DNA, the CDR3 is TGTGCCAGCAGCTACGGCCACTTGGGCTACACCTTC. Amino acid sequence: CASSYGHLGYTF.

The CDR3 region is CASSQAPPAATSYNEQFF. The CDR3, as DNA: TGCGCCAGCAGCCAAGCCCCCCCAGCCGCCACTTCCTACAATGAGCAGTTCTTC. V gene TRBV4-3 combines with J gene TRBJ2-1; D gene ambiguous. Germline V gene lookup returns CDR1 LGHNA and CDR2 YSLEER. The CDR3 runs 18 residues. Trimming left V 1 base short and J 1 base short, with 17 bases between.

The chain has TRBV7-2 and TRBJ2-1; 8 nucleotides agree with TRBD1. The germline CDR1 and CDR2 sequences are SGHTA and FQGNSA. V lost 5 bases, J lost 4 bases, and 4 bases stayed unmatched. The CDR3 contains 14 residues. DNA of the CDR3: TGTGCCAGCAGCCCGGACAGGGATTACAATGAGCAGTTCTTC. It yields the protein CASSPDRDYNEQFF.

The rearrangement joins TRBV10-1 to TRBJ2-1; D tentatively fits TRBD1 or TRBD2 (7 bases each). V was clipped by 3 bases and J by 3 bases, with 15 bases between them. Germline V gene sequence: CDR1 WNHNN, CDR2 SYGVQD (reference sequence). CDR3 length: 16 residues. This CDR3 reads CASSDRGGLFYNEQFF. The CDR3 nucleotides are TGCGCCAGCAGTGACAGGGGGGGATTATTCTACAATGAGCAGTTCTTC.

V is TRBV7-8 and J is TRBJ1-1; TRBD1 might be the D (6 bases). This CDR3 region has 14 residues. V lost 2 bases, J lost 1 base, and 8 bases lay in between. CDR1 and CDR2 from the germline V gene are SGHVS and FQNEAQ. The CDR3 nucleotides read TGTGCCAGCAGCTTACTCAGGGGGAACACTGAAGCTTTCTTT. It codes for CASSLLRGNTEAFF.

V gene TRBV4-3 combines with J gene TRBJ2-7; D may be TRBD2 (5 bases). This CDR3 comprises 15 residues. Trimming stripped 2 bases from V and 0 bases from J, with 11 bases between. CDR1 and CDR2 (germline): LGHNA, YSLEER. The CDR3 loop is CASSQSSGSSYEQYF. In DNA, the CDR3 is TGCGCCAGCAGCCAATCCAGCGGATCCTCCTACGAGCAGTACTTC.

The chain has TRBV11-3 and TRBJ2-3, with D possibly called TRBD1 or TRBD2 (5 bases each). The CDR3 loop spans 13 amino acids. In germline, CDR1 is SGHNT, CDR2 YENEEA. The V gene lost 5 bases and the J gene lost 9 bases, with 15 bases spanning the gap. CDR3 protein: CASSPYGTPTQYF. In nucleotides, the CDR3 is TGTGCCAGCAGCCCCTATGGGACCCCGACGCAGTATTTT. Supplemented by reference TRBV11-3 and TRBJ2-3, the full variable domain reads EAGVVQSPRYKIIEKKQPVAFWCNPISGHNTLYWYLQNLGQGPELLIRYENEEAVDDSQLPKDRFSAERLKGVDSTLKIQPAELGDSAVYLCASSPYGTPTQYFGPGTRLTVL.

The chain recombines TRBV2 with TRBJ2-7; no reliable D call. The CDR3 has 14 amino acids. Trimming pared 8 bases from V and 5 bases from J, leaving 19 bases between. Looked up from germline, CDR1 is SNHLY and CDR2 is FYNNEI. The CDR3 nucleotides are TGTGCCAGCTTCAGCCGTAATTGGATCAACGAGCAGTACGTC. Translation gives CASFSRNWINEQYV.

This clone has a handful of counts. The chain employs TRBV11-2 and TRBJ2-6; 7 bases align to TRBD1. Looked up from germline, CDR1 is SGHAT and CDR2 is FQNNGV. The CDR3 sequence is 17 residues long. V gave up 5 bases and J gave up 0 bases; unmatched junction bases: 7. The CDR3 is CASSPGAGGSGANVLTF. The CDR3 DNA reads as TGTGCCAGCAGCCCCGGGGCAGGGGGCTCTGGGGCCAACGTCCTGACTTTC.

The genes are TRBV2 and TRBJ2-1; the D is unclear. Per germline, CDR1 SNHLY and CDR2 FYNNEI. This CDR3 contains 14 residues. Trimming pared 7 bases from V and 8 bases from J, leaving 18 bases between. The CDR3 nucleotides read TGTGCCAGCAAGACCCCACTATCGGTGGATGAGCAGTTCTTC. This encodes CASKTPLSVDEQFF. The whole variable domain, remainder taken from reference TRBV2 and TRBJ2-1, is EPEVTQTPSHQVTQMGQEVILRCVPISNHLYFYWYRQILGQKVEFLVSFYNNEISEKSEIFDDQFSVERPDGSNFTLKIRSTKLEDSAMYFCASKTPLSVDEQFFGPGTRLTVL.

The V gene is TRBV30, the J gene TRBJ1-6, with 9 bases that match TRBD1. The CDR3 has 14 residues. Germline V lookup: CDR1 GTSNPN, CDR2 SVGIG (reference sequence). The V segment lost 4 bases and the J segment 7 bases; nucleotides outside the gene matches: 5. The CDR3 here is CAWTLTGGNSPLHF. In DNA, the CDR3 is TGTGCCTGGACCTTGACAGGGGGGAATTCACCCCTCCACTTT. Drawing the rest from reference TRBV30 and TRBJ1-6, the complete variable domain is SQTIHQWPATLVQPVGSPLSLECTVEGTSNPNLYWYRQAAGRGLQLLFYSVGIGQISSEVPQNLSASRPQDRQFILSSKKLLLSDSGFYLCAWTLTGGNSPLHFGNGTRLTVT.

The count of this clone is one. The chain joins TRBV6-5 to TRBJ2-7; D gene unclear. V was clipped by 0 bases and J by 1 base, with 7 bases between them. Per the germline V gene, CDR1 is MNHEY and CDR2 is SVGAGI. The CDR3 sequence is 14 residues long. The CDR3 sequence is CASSYSSVSYEQYV. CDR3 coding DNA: TGTGCCAGCAGTTACTCGTCGGTTTCCTACGAGCAGTACGTC.

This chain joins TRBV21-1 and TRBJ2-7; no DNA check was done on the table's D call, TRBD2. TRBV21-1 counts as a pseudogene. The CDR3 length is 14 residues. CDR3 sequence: CAWGQAGASHEQYV. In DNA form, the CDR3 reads TGTGCCTGGGGCCAAGCGGGAGCATCACACGAGCAGTACGTC.